The source of this T cell receptor (beta chain) is a study of cytomegalovirus exposure and HLA in healthy donors. Points from the study as a whole: Despite most TCR sequences being rare, some public TCRs occurred in many donors. Later, an analysis showed that TCR beta chains associated with HLA were more clonally expanded than others that were equally common.

Notes on this clone: Its cognate antigen is unknown.

While unrecorded immune exposures were likely, the donors were nominally healthy when sampled. Both 60 Vbeta primers and 13 Jbeta primers went into the PCR. This table comes from immunoSEQ multiplex PCR, and its TCRdb copy is limited to in-frame clones, with some not included. This table holds approximately 190,000 clones, roughly 76% found once. The CDR3 is made up of 17 amino acids. The V and J ends lost 1 base and 0 bases, in that order; junction bases with no gene match: 4. CDR1 is SGHAT and CDR2 is FQDESV in the germline V gene (reference sequence). Input material: PBMCs. The clonotype originates from a man aged 35 to 55 in good health and CMV-seropositive. The chain couples TRBV11-1 to TRBJ1-4, with TRBD1 identical over 8 bases. CDR3 loop: CASSLGDRTATNEKLFF. Here the CDR3 DNA reads TGTGCCAGCAGCTTAGGGGACAGGACCGCAACTAATGAAAAACTGTTTTTT. Supplemented by reference TRBV11-1 and TRBJ1-4, the full variable domain reads EAEVAQSPRYKITEKSQAVAFWCDPISGHATLYWYRQILGQGPELLVQFQDESVVDDSQLPKDRFSAERLKGVDSTLKIQPAELGDSAMYLCASSLGDRTATNEKLFFGSGTQLSVL.